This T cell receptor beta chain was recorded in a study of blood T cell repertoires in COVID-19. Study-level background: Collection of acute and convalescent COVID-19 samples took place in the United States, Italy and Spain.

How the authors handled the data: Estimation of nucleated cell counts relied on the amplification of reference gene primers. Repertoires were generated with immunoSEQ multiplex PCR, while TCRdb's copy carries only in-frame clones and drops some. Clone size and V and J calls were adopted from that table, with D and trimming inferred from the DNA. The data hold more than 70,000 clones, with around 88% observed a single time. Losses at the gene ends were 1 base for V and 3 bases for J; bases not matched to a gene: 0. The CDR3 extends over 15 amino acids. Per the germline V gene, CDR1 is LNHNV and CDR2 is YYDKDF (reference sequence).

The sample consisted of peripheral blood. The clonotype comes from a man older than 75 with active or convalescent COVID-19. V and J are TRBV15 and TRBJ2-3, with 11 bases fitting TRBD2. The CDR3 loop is CATSRGTSGTDTQYF. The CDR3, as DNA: TGTGCCACCAGCAGAGGGACTAGCGGGACAGATACGCAGTATTTT.